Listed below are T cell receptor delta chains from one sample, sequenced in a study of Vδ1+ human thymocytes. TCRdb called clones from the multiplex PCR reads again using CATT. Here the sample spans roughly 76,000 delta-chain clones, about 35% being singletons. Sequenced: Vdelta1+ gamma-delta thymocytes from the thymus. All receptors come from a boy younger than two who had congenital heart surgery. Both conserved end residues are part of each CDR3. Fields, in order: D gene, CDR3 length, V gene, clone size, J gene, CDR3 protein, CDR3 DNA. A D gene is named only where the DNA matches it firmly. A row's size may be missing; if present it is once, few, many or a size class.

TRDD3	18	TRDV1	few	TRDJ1	CALGEGTFWGIDTDKLIF	TGTGCTCTTGGGGAAGGGACGTTCTGGGGGATAGACACCGATAAACTCATCTTT
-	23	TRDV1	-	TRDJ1	CALGEYTSGSPELRVLLTDKLIF	TGTGCTCTTGGGGAATATACTAGTGGGAGTCCCGAACTGAGGGTCCTTCTCACCGATAAACTCATCTTC
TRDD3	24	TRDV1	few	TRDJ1	CALTEWGAPPLTGGYSLNTDKLIF	TGTGCTCTAACGGAATGGGGAGCTCCTCCCTTGACTGGGGGATACTCCTTGAACACCGATAAACTCATCTTT
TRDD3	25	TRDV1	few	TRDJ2	CALGVRFIPRALLGDLKALTAQLFF	TGTGCTCTTGGGGTAAGGTTTATTCCCAGGGCTCTACTGGGGGATTTAAAAGCTTTGACAGCACAACTCTTCTTT
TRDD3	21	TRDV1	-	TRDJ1	CALGGPAFLVGDNRYTDKLIF	TGTGCTCTTGGGGGCCCCGCCTTCCTCGTGGGGGATAACCGTTACACCGATAAACTCATCTTC
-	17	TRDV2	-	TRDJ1	CACDTVVWDRGTDKLIF	TGTGCCTGTGACACCGTGGTTTGGGATAGGGGGACCGATAAACTCATCTTT
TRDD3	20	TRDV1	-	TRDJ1	CALGELIYLGGYWYTDKLIF	TGTGCTCTTGGGGAACTTATCTACCTTGGGGGATATTGGTACACCGATAAACTCATCTTT
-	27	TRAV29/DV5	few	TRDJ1	CAASHEGLPFLKGVSFPGDKFADKLIF	TGTGCAGCAAGCCACGAAGGCCTTCCTTTTCTGAAGGGTGTTTCTTTTCCGGGGGATAAGTTCGCCGATAAACTCATCTTT
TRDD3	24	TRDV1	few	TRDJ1	CALGELPLVTPHWGIRWYTDKLIF	TGTGCTCTTGGGGAACTCCCCCTCGTGACCCCGCACTGGGGGATACGTTGGTACACCGATAAACTCATCTTT
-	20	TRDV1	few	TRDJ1	CALGVAQVGAKSPYTDKLIF	TGTGCTCTTGGGGTGGCGCAGGTGGGGGCCAAATCCCCGTACACCGATAAACTCATCTTT
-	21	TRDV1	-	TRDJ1	CALEPITETGSPVTHTDKLIF	TGTGCTCTTGAACCGATAACCGAGACTGGCTCCCCAGTTACTCACACCGATAAACTCATCTTT
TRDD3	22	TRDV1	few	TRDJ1	CALGELRVLYLLGDTHQVKLIF	TGTGCTCTTGGGGAACTGAGGGTTCTCTACCTACTGGGGGATACCCATCAGGTGAAACTCATCTTT
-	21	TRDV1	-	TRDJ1	CALGDPPSDPWADTTTDKLIF	TGTGCTCTTGGGGACCCGCCTTCCGACCCTTGGGCGGATACGACCACCGATAAACTCATCTTT
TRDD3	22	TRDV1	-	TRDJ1	CALGEKPVLLPTICGGTDKLIF	TGTGCTCTTGGGGAAAAGCCCGTCCTTCTTCCCACGATCTGTGGGGGAACCGATAAACTCATCTTT
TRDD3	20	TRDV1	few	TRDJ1	CALGELEDNGWGIRIDKLIF	TGTGCTCTTGGGGAACTGGAAGATAACGGCTGGGGGATACGCATCGATAAACTCATCTTT
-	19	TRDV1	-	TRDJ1	CALGVSPDLEALGTDKLIF	TGTGCTCTTGGGGTGTCCCCGGATCTCGAGGCACTTGGAACCGATAAACTCATCTTT
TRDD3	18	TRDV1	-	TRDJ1	CALGERYEGYAYTDKLIF	TGTGCTCTTGGGGAACGGTACGAGGGATACGCGTACACCGATAAACTCATCTTT
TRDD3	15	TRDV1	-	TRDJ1	CALSILGDTCDKLIF	TGTGCTCTGAGCATACTGGGGGATACGTGCGATAAACTCATCTTT
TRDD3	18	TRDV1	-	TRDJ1	CALGERERLGDTRGKLIF	TGTGCTCTTGGGGAACGGGAAAGACTGGGGGATACTAGGGGTAAACTCATCTTT
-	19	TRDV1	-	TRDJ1	CALGEVPYSGGDFPDKLIF	TGTGCTCTTGGGGAAGTACCCTACAGCGGCGGGGATTTTCCCGATAAACTCATCTTT
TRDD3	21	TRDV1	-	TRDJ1	CALGDFLQDWGILFSTDKLIF	TGTGCTCTTGGGGACTTCCTACAGGACTGGGGGATACTGTTCAGTACCGATAAACTCATCTTT
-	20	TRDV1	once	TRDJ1	CALGEKFLPEWGIYTDKLIF	TGTGCTCTTGGGGAAAAATTCCTACCAGAATGGGGGATCTACACCGATAAACTCATCTTT
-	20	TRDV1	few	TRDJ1	CALGDSPNSRPLLYTDKLIF	TGTGCTCTTGGGGACTCCCCCAATTCCAGACCCCTCCTTTACACCGATAAACTCATCTTT
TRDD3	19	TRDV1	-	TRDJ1	CALGEEKNWGIRDTDKLIF	TGTGCTCTTGGGGAAGAGAAGAACTGGGGGATACGTGACACCGATAAACTCATCTTT